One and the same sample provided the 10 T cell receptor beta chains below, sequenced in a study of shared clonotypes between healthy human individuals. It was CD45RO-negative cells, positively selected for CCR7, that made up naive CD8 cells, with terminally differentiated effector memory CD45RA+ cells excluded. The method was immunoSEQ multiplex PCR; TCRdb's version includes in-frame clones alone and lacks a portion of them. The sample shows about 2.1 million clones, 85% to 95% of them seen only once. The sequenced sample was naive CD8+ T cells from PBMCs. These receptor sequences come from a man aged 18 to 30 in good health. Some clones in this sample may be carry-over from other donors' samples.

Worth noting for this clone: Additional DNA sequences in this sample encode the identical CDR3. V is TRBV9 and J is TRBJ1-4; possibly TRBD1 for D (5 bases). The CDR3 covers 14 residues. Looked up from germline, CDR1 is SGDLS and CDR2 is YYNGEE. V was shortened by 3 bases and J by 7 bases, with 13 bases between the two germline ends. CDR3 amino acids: CASSAGQGAEKLFF. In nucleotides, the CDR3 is TGTGCCAGCAGCGCGGGGCAGGGAGCTGAAAAACTGTTTTTT. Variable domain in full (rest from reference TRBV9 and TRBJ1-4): DSGVTQTPKHLITATGQRVTLRCSPRSGDLSVYWYQQSLDQGLQFLIQYYNGEERAKGNILERFSAQQFPDLHSELNLSSLELGDSALYFCASSAGQGAEKLFFGSGTQLSVL.

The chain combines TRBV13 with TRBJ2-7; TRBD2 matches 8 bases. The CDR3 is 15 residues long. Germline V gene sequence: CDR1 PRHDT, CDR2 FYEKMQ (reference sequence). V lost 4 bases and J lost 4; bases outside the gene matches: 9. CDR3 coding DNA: TGTGCCAGCAGCTCTCTAGCGGGCCCCCCTTACGAGCAGTACTTC. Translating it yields CASSSLAGPPYEQYF.

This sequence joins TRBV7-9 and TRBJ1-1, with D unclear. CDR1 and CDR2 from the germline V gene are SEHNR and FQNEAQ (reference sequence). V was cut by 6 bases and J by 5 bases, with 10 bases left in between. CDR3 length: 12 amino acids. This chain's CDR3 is CASSPKETEAFF. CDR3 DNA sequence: TGTGCCAGCAGTCCTAAGGAGACTGAAGCTTTCTTT.

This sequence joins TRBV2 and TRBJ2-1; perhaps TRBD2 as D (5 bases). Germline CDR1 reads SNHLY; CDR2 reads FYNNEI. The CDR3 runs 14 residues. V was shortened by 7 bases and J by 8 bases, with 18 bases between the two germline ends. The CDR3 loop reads CASTRAGTPHEQFF. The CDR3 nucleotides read TGTGCCAGCACTAGGGCGGGTACGCCCCATGAGCAGTTCTTC.

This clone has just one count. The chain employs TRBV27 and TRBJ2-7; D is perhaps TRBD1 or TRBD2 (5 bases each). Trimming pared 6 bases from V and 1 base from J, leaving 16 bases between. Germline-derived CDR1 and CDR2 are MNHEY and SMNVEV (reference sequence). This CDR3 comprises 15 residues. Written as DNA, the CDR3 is TGTGCCAGCAGAATCCGGGACGGGTGGTCCTACGAGCAGTACTTC. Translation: CASRIRDGWSYEQYF.

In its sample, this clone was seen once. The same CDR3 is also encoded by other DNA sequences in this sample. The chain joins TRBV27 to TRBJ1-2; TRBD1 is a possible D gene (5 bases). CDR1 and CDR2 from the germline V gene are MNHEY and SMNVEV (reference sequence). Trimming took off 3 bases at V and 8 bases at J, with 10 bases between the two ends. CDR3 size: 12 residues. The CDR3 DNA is TGTGCCAGCAGTTTTCGGGGGGAAGGCTACACCTTC. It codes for CASSFRGEGYTF.

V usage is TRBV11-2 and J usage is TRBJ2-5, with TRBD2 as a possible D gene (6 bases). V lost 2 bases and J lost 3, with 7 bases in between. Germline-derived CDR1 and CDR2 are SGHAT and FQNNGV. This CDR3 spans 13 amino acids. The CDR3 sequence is CASSLRREETQYF. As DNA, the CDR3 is TGTGCCAGCAGCTTAAGGAGGGAAGAGACCCAGTACTTC.

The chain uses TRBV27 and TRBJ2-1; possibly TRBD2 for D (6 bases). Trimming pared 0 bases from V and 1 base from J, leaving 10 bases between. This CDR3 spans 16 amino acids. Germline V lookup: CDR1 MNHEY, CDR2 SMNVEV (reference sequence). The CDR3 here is CASSLSEGSSYNEQFF. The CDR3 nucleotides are TGTGCCAGCAGTTTATCGGAGGGATCGTCCTACAATGAGCAGTTCTTC.

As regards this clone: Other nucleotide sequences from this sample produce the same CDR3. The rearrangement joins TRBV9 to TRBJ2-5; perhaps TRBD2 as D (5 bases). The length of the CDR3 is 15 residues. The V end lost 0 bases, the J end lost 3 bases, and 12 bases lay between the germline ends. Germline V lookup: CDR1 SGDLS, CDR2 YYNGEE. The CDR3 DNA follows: TGTGCCAGCAGCGTAGGGGGATCCGGGAAAGAGACCCAGTACTTC. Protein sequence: CASSVGGSGKETQYF.

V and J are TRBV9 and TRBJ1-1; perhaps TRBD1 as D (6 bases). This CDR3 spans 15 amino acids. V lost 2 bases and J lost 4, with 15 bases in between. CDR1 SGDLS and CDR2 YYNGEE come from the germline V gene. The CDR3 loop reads CASSVKPQGTTEAFF. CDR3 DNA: TGTGCCAGCAGCGTGAAGCCACAGGGTACCACTGAAGCTTTCTTT.